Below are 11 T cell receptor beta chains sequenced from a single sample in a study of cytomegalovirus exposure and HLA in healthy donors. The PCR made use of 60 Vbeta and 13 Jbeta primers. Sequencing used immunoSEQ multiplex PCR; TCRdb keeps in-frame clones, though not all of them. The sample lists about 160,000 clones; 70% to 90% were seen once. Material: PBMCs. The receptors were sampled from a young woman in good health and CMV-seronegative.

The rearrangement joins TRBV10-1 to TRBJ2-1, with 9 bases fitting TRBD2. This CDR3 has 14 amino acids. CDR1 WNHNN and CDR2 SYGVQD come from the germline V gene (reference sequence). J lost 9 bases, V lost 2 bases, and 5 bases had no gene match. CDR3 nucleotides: TGCGCCAGCAGTGAGGGCGGGGGGGCCGGTGAGCAGTTCTTC. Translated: CASSEGGGAGEQFF.

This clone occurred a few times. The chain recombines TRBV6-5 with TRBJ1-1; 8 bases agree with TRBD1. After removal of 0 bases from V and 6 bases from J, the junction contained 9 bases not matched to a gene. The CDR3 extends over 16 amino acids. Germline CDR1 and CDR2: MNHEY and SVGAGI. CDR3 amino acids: CASSYSGTGAFSEAFF. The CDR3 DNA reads TGTGCCAGCAGTTACTCGGGGACAGGCGCCTTCTCTGAAGCTTTCTTT.

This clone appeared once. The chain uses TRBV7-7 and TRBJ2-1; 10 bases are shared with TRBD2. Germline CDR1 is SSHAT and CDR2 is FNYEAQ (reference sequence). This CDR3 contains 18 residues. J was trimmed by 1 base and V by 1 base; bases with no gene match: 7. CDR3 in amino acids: CASSLGSGGFTSYNEQFF. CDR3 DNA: TGTGCCAGCAGCTTAGGTAGCGGGGGGTTCACTTCCTACAATGAGCAGTTCTTC.

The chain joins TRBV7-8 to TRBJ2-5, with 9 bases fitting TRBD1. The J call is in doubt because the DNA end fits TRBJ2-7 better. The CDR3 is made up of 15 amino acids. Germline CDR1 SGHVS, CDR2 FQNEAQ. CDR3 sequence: CASSFDRGFPYEQYF. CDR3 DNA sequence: TGTGCCAGCAGCTTCGACAGGGGGTTTCCCTACGAGCAGTACTTC.

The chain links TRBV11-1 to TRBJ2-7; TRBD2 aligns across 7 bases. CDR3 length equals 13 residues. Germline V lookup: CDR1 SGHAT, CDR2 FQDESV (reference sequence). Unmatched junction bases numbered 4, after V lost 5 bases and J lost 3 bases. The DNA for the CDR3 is TGTGCCAGCAGCCTGGGACTAAACTACGAGCAGTACTTC. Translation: CASSLGLNYEQYF. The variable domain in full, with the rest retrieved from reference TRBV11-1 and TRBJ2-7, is EAEVAQSPRYKITEKSQAVAFWCDPISGHATLYWYRQILGQGPELLVQFQDESVVDDSQLPKDRFSAERLKGVDSTLKIQPAELGDSAMYLCASSLGLNYEQYFGPGTRLTVT.

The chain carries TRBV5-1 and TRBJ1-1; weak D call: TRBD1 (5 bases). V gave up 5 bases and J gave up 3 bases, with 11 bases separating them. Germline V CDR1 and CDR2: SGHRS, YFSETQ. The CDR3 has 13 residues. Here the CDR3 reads CASRVWGDTEAFF. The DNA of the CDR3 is TGCGCCAGCAGAGTCTGGGGGGACACTGAAGCTTTCTTT. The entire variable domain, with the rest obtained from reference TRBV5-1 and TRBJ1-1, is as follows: KAGVTQTPRYLIKTRGQQVTLSCSPISGHRSVSWYQQTPGQGLQFLFEYFSETQRNKGNFPGRFSGRQFSNSRSEMNVSTLELGDSALYLCASRVWGDTEAFFGQGTRLTVV.

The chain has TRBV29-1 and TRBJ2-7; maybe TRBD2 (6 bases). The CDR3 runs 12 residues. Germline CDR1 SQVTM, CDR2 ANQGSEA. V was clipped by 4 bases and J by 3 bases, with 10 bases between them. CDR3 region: CSVVAGIYEQYF. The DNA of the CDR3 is TGCAGCGTTGTGGCGGGGATCTACGAGCAGTACTTC.

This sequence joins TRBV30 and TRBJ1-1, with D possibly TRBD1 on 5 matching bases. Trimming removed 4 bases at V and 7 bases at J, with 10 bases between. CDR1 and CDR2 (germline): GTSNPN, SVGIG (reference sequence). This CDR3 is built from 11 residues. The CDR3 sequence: CAWKFQGEAFF. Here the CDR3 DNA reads TGTGCCTGGAAATTCCAGGGTGAAGCTTTCTTT. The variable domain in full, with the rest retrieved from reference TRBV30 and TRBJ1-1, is SQTIHQWPATLVQPVGSPLSLECTVEGTSNPNLYWYRQAAGRGLQLLFYSVGIGQISSEVPQNLSASRPQDRQFILSSKKLLLSDSGFYLCAWKFQGEAFFGQGTRLTVV.

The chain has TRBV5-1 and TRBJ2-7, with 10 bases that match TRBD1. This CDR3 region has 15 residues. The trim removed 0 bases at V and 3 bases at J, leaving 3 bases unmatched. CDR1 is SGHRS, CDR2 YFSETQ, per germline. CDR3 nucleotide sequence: TGCGCCAGCAGCTTGGTCCGGGACAGGGGCTACGAGCAGTACTTC. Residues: CASSLVRDRGYEQYF.

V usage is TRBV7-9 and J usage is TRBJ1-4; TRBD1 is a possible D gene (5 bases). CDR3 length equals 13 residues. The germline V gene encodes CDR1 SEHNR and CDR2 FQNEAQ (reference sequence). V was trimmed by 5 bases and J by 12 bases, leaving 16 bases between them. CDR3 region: CASSPAGREELFF. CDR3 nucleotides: TGTGCCAGCAGCCCCGCCGGCAGGGAGGAACTGTTTTTT.

CDR3 coding DNA: TGTGCCAGCTCACCCCTGGGACAGAGCTACCAAGAGACCCAGTACTTC. This translates into CASSPLGQSYQETQYF. V and J are TRBV18 and TRBJ2-5, with 7 bases lining up with TRBD1. The CDR3 totals 16 residues. CDR1 and CDR2 from the germline V gene are KGHSH and LQKENI. Trimming removed 3 bases from V and 0 bases from J; junction bases left unmatched: 7.